This T cell receptor (beta chain) is from a study of T cell repertoires in cytomegalovirus infection. Study results and caveats: Clonotypes of TCR beta that were HLA-C-restricted and CMV-specific dominated the ex vivo response. Frequencies of public TCR beta families were cumulated, and this identified carriers of CMV plus the relevant HLA.

TCRdb itself ran the reads through MiXCR, one entry per CDR3 protein. The table lists almost 90,000 distinct CDR3 sequences, over 25% of them singletons. This clonotype showed up many times. Its antigen is unidentified. This CDR3 has 13 residues. The V gene's germline CDR1 is MDHEN and CDR2 SYDVKM. V lost 6 bases to trimming and J lost 8 bases, with 14 bases between them. This clonotype was obtained from a human donor in good health (CMV status not recorded). Some clones in this sample may be carry-over from other donors' samples. This rearrangement joins TRBV28 to TRBJ1-5; tentatively, D is TRBD1 (5 bases). Sequencing was performed on CD8+ T cells from cultured PBMCs, taken from culture after CMV antigen stimulation. The CDR3 loop reads CASRNPTGEPQHF. CDR3 DNA sequence: TGTGCCAGCAGGAACCCAACGGGGGAGCCCCAGCATTTT. The whole variable domain, filled in from reference TRBV28 and TRBJ1-5, reads DVKVTQSSRYLVKRTGEKVFLECVQDMDHENMFWYRQDPGLGLRLIYFSYDVKMKEKGDIPEGYSVSREKKERFSLILESASTNQTSMYLCASRNPTGEPQHFGDGTRLSIL.